This T cell receptor (beta chain) was retrieved from a study of CD8 T cells in ankylosing spondylitis. This CDR3 is 13 amino acids long. Germline V lookup: CDR1 DFQATT, CDR2 SNEGSKA (reference sequence). Trimming shortened V by 5 bases and J by 3 bases, and 11 bases separated the two germline ends. Study observations and caveats: What appeared characteristic of ankylosing spondylitis blood was a TCR beta motif of fewer than ten highly homologous variants.

This clonotype appeared a few times. Its antigen is as yet unknown. Quantitative molecular-barcoded 5'-RACE generated the TCR beta libraries. Each CDR3 protein gets one entry after TCRdb re-called the 5' RACE reads with MiXCR. Of 700,000 to 1,000,000 distinct CDR3 sequences listed, 10% to 15% are singletons. This clonotype originated in a male donor with ankylosing spondylitis. Sequencing used blood, either unsorted or a sorted T cell fraction (not recorded which). This chain uses TRBV20-1 with TRBJ1-3, with unresolved D. This CDR3 is CSAAPSNGNTIYF. CDR3 nucleotides: TGCAGTGCTGCCCCCTCTAATGGAAACACCATATATTTT.